This TCR beta chain is drawn from a study of cytomegalovirus exposure and HLA in healthy donors. In the study overall: Of the donors genotyped, about 410 in all, 65% to 90% fell in the Caucasian-associated ancestry cluster. The study's findings and limits: In a later analysis, most CMV-associated TCR beta chains appeared HLA-restricted. V- and J-gene trimming of TCR beta was linked (in a later analysis) to a missense DCLRE1C variant.

As for this clone: Antigen specificity is unknown.

A multiplex PCR was run with 60 Vbeta primers and 13 Jbeta primers. Sequencing used immunoSEQ multiplex PCR; TCRdb keeps in-frame clones, though not all of them. The data hold under 200,000 clones, with 70% to 80% observed a single time. The material sequenced was PBMCs. This receptor was identified in a male donor in good health and CMV-seropositive.

CDR3 sequence (DNA): TGTGCCAGCAGTTTAATAATGTATAAAGGACTAGCGGGGAACACCGGGGAGCTGTTTTTT. Translated, it gives CASSLIMYKGLAGNTGELFF. The gene calls are TRBV28 and TRBJ2-2; 11 nucleotides align to TRBD2. The CDR3 spans 20 residues. V shed 2 bases and J 1 base; nucleotides not matched to a gene: 12. Germline CDR1 is MDHEN and CDR2 is SYDVKM.